The entry that follows covers one T cell receptor (beta chain) sequence. This record comes from a study of control samples from healthy donors and cancer patients. Here immunoSEQ multiplex PCR was the method, and the copy in TCRdb shows in-frame clones only, minus some. The sample holds some 120,000 clones, 70% to 90% seen once. The CDR3 loop spans 13 amino acids. Trimming shortened V by 6 bases and J by 6 bases, and 14 bases separated the two germline ends. The V gene's germline CDR1 is MNHNY and CDR2 SVGAGI (reference sequence). Material for sequencing was blood. The genes are TRBV6-6 and TRBJ1-2; possibly TRBD1 for D (6 bases). The sequence was obtained from a man aged 50-60 years in good health. The CDR3 reads CASSSAGADGYTF. In DNA, the CDR3 is TGTGCCAGCAGCTCTGCAGGGGCGGATGGCTACACCTTC.